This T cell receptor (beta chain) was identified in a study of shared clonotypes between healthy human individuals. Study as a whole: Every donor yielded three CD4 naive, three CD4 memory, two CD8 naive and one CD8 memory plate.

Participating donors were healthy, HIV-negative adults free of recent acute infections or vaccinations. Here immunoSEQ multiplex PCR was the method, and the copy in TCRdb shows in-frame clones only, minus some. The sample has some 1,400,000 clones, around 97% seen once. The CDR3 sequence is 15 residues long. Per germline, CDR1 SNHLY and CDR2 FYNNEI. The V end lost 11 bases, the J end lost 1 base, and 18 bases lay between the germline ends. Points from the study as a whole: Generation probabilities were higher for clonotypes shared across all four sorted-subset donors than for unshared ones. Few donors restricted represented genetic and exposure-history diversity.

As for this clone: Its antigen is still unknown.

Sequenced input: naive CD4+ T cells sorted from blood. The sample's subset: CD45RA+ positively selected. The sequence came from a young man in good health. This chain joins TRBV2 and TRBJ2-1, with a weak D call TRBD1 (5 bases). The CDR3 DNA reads TGTGCCGCCACTCGGCGGCAGGGTTCCTACAATGAGCAGTTCTTC. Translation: CAATRRQGSYNEQFF.